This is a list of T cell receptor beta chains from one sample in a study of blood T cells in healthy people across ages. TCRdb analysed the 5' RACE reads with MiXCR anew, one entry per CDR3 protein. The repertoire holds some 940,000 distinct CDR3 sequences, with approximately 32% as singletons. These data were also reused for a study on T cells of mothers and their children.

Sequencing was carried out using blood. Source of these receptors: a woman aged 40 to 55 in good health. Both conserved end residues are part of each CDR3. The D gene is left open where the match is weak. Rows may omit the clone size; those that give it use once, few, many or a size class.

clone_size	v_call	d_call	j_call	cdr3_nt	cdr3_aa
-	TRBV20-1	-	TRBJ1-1	TGCAATGCTAGGTTACAGGGTGGCACTGAAGCTTTCTTT	CNARLQGGTEAFF
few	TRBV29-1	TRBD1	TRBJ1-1	TGCAGCGTTCGAACAGGGGGCAACACTGAAGCTTTCTTT	CSVRTGGNTEAFF
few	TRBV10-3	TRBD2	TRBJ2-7	TGTGCCATCAGTTCTAGCGGGGATCGCTACGAGCAGTACTTC	CAISSSGDRYEQYF
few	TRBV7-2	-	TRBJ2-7	TGTGCCAGCAGCTTAAATAGCGGCACCTACGAGCAGTACTTC	CASSLNSGTYEQYF
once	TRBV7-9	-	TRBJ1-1	TGTGCCAGCAGCTTAGAGGGGAGGACCACTGAAGCTTTCTTT	CASSLEGRTTEAFF
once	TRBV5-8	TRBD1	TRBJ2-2	TGTGCCAGCAGCTCGCCGGGACAGGGGGCGAACACCGGGGAGCTGTTTTTT	CASSSPGQGANTGELFF
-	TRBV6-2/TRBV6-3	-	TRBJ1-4	TGTGCCAGCAGTCCTCGGGAAAAACTGTTTTTT	CASSPREKLFF
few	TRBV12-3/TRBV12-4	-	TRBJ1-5	TGTGCCAGCAGTCTACAGGATAGCAATCAGCCCCAGCATTTT	CASSLQDSNQPQHF
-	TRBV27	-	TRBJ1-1	TGTGCCAGAGGCACCACCTTACGGGAAGCTTTCTTT	CARGTTLREAFF
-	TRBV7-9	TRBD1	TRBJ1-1	TGTGCCAGCAGCTCCATCCCGGGACAGCAAAAGGGAACTGAAGCTTTCTTT	CASSSIPGQQKGTEAFF
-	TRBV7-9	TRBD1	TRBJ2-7	TGTGCCAGCAGCTTAGCGCTTGGACAGGGGAAGCAGTACTTC	CASSLALGQGKQYF
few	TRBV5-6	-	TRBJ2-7	TGTGCCAGCAGCTCCTACTTTAGAAGACGGGGCTACGAGCAGTACTTC	CASSSYFRRRGYEQYF
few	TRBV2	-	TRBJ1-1	TGTGCCAGCAGTGCAGTCCTGATGATGAACACTGAAGCTTTCTTT	CASSAVLMMNTEAFF
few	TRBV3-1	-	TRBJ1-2	TGTGCCAGCAGCCAGCGAGAGAGGGCCAGCTATGGCTACACCTTC	CASSQRERASYGYTF
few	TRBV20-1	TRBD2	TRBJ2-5	TGCAGTGCTAGAGATTTAACTAGCGAGGGGTTCCAAGAGACCCAGTACTTC	CSARDLTSEGFQETQYF
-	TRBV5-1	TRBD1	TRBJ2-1	TGCGCCAGCAGCCTCCCACAGGGGGCGAGGGACGAGCAGTTCTTC	CASSLPQGARDEQFF
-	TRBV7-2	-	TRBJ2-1	TGTGCCAGCAGCCTCACGATGACCACCCCGAGGCCGTTCTTC	CASSLTMTTPRPFF
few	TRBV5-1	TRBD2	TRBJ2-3	TGCGCCAGCAGGCGGGGGGTCACAGATACGCAGTATTTT	CASRRGVTDTQYF
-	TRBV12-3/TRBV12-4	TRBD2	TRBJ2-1	TGTGCTAGCAGCCATAGCGGGGGCCGATACAATGAGCAGTTCTTC	CASSHSGGRYNEQFF
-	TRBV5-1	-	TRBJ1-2	TGCGCCAGCAGCTCGGAGGGGGACGGCTATGGCTACACCTTC	CASSSEGDGYGYTF
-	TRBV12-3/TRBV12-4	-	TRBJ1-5	TGTGCCAGCAGTTTTAAGGAGTCCGGGCCCCAGCATTTT	CASSFKESGPQHF
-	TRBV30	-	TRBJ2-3	TGTGCCTGGGTCTTGCGGGGCACAGATACGCAGTATTTT	CAWVLRGTDTQYF
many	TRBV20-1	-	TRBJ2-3	TGCAGTGCTAGGGGCCAACGCGGGGCAGATACGCAGTATTTT	CSARGQRGADTQYF
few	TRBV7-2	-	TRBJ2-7	TGTGCCAGCAGCTTCCCGGCCATCCGCCGCTACGAGCAGTACTTC	CASSFPAIRRYEQYF
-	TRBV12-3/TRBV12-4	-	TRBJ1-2	TGTGCCAGCAGTTTATCTGCACAATCGGCTGGCTACACCTTC	CASSLSAQSAGYTF
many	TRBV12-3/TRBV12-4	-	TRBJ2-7	TGTGCCAGCAGGTTAGGAGTTTCCTCTTCCTACGAGCAGTACTTC	CASRLGVSSSYEQYF
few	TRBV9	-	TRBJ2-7	TGTGCCAGCAGCGTAGGCCTCGGCCCCTACGAGCAGTACTTC	CASSVGLGPYEQYF
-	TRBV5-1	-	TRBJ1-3	TGCGCCAGCAGCTTGGGACCGAGCTCTGGAAACACCATATATTTT	CASSLGPSSGNTIYF
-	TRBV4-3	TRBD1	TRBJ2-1	TGCGCCAGCAGCCAGGAAACCGGGACAGCCTCCTACAATGAGCAGTTCTTC	CASSQETGTASYNEQFF
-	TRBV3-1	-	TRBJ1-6	TGTGCCAGCAGCCAAGGGGGGGGAGCGCGGCATTCACCCCTCCACTTT	CASSQGGGARHSPLHF
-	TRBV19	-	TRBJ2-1	TGTGCCAGTAGTATACTAACACAGGATCGGAATGAGCAGTTCTTC	CASSILTQDRNEQFF
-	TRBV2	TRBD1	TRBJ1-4	TGTGCCAGTAACCCACGAAGAAGACAGGGGGATGAAAAACTGTTTTTT	CASNPRRRQGDEKLFF
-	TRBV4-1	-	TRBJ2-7	TGCGCCAGCAGCCAAGATGTCGCTAGCGGAGGGGGTGAGCAGTACTTC	CASSQDVASGGGEQYF
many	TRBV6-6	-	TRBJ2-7	TGTGCCAGCAGGCCTCCGGGACGCGGGGAGCAGTACTTC	CASRPPGRGEQYF
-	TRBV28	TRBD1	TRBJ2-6	TGTGCCAGCAGTTTCCTCCCAGGGACAGGCCACTCTGGGGCCAACGTCCTGACTTTC	CASSFLPGTGHSGANVLTF
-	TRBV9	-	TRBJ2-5	TGTGCCAGCAGCGTAGGGGTAATGGAGGGAAGAGAGACCCAGTACTTC	CASSVGVMEGRETQYF
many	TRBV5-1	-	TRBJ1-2	TGCGCCAGCAAGTCACAGGCAAACTATGGCTACACCTTC	CASKSQANYGYTF
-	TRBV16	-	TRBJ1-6	TGTGCCAGCAGCCAATCCGGTCAGGGTGATTCACCCCTCCACTTT	CASSQSGQGDSPLHF
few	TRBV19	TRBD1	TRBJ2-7	TGTGCCAGTAGTATGTCGACAGGGTGGGACGAGCAGTACTTC	CASSMSTGWDEQYF
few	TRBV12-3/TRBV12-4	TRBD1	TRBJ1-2	TGTGCCAGCTTACCGGGACAGGGATCAGGTGGCTACACCTTC	CASLPGQGSGGYTF
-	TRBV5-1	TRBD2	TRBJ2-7	TGCGCCAGCAGCTTGTTAAGCGGGGTAGGACGGCCCGGGGGGACCTACGAGCAGTACTTC	CASSLLSGVGRPGGTYEQYF
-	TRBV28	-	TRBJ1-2	TGTGCCAGCAGTTTGGACAGAATCGATGGCTACACCTTC	CASSLDRIDGYTF
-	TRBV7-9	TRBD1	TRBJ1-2	TGTACCAGCAGCTCTACAGGGGTTACTAACTATGGCTACACCTTC	CTSSSTGVTNYGYTF
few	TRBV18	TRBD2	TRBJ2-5	TGTGCCAGCTCAGATCAAGGACTAGCAGGAGAGACCCAGTACTTC	CASSDQGLAGETQYF
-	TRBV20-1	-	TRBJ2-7	TGCAGTGCTAGAGCGGCAGGGGCCAATTACTACGAGCAGTACTTC	CSARAAGANYYEQYF
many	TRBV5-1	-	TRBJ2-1	TGCGCCAGCAGCTTGCCGCTTGGGACGGACGGCAATGAGCAGTTCTTC	CASSLPLGTDGNEQFF
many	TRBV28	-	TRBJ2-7	TGTGCCAGCGGGAACTACGAGCAGTACTTC	CASGNYEQYF
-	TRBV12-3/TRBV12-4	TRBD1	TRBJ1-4	TGTGCCGGCAGTCAGGACAGGGCGGATCTGTTTTTT	CAGSQDRADLFF
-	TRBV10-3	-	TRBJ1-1	TGTGCCATCAGGACCGGACCCAACACTGAAGCTTTCTTT	CAIRTGPNTEAFF
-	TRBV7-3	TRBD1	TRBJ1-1	TGTGCCAGCAGCCTCTCAGGGGGCTCGAACACTGAAGCTTTCTTT	CASSLSGGSNTEAFF